This T cell receptor beta chain was profiled in a study of regulatory T cells in long-lasting Graves disease. This clonotype was seen ten or more times. The antigen remains unidentified. According to the study, TCR beta libraries were built with iRepertoire HTBI primers and CDR3-region Arm-PCR. Per the study methods: Taken together, the samples had fewer than 65 TRBV and around 14 TRBJ segments identified. Via MiXCR, TCRdb re-called the multiplex PCR reads, giving one row per CDR3 protein. TCRdb assigned the V and J calls; the authors' analysis was not used. The sample has a few hundred thousand distinct CDR3 sequences, roughly 21% seen once. The CDR3 sequence is 16 residues long. Trimming left V 4 bases short and J 2 bases short, with 15 bases between. Looked up from germline, CDR1 is SGHAT and CDR2 is FQNNGV. Broader study findings: Among samples with persistent disease, TRBV28, TRBJ1-2 and TRBJ2-5 were favored. Whereas around 970 public clonotypes were shared by new patients, persistent patients shared more, at approximately 2,700.

The time point was: newly diagnosed GD, antithyroid drugs for less than 3 months. Following extraction of RNA from PBMCs, that RNA was used to make the TCR library. This receptor was identified in a female donor with Graves disease. This specimen consisted of peripheral blood mononuclear cells (PBMCs), obtained at new diagnosis, from a patient treated with antithyroid drugs. V gene TRBV11-2 combines with J gene TRBJ1-5; unclear D gene. The CDR3 region is CASSSPAAIRNQPQHF. The CDR3 DNA reads as TGTGCCAGCAGCTCCCCCGCAGCCATCCGCAATCAGCCCCAGCATTTT.